The clone carrying this T cell receptor (beta chain) appeared many times. The antigen remains undetermined. The data originate from a study of identical twins. CDR3 size: 17 residues. The V gene lost 0 bases and the J gene lost 0 bases, with 13 bases spanning the gap. Per the germline V gene, CDR1 is LNHNV and CDR2 is YYDKDF (reference sequence). Study-wide points: Abundant beta clonotypes from cord blood had fewer insertions, unlike memory repertoires, which showed none.

Unique molecular identifiers were present on cDNA, and template switching added a universal primer site. TCRdb processed the 5' RACE reads anew with MiXCR; each CDR3 protein has one entry. The sample has 350,000 to 450,000 distinct CDR3 sequences, approximately 18% seen once. This receptor was identified in a man aged 50 to 60 in good health. The sample comprised naive T cells sorted from blood. V gene TRBV15 combines with J gene TRBJ2-3; possible D gene TRBD1, 6 bases. The DNA of the CDR3 is TGTGCCACCAGCAGAGATAGGACAGACCTTAGCACAGATACGCAGTATTTT. This gives the protein CATSRDRTDLSTDTQYF.